The clone carrying this T cell receptor beta chain was seen only once. Its antigen is currently unknown. Run at survey level, the immunoSEQ assay was version v3.0. Here immunoSEQ multiplex PCR was the method, and the copy in TCRdb shows in-frame clones only, minus some. Counted here are 20,000 or so clones, around 87% occurring once; the ten biggest clones make up 6.5% to 8.5%. This specimen comes from a study of long-term antiretroviral therapy in people with HIV. General study points: The study found narrower CDR3 length ranges in HIV repertoires than in controls.

The length of the CDR3 is 13 residues. CDR1 and CDR2 from the germline V gene are MNHNS and SASEGT. V lost 5 bases and J lost 6; bases outside the gene matches: 7. J is TRBJ2-7 and V is TRBV6-1, with 7 positions matching TRBD1. The sequencing here drew on unsorted PBMCs, taken 0.2 years before starting antiretroviral therapy. This TCR was recovered from a young man with HIV. For the CDR3, the DNA is TGTGCCAGCAGTTCCCCAGGGGGTGGCGAGCAGTACTTC. It yields the protein CASSSPGGGEQYF.